This T cell receptor beta chain was documented in a study of CD8+CD57+ T cells in acquired aplastic anemia. Overall study: Mean yield of DNA from sorted CD4+ and CD8+ cells was 2.5 to 4 ug. Study findings and constraints: In CD8+ cells, Simpson's diversity showed no significant difference between patients and controls. Shared by patients and controls, 25 to 30 CD8+ CDR3s were abundant in patients.

Genomic DNA templated the TCR beta VDJ and CDR3 profiling. MiXCR, applied by TCRdb to the reads, yields one record per CDR3 protein. The repertoire holds approximately 160,000 distinct CDR3 sequences, with roughly half as singletons. This clonotype was observed many times. The antigen remains undetermined. V lost 5 bases and J 0 bases, leaving 10 bases between the germline ends. This CDR3 is 15 amino acids long. Germline-derived CDR1 and CDR2 are MNHNS and SASEGT. Sequencing was done on patients that had shown CD8+CD57+ cell expansion by flow cytometry. Sequencing was performed on sorted CD4+, CD8+, or CD8+CD57+ T cells (not recorded which) from PBMCs. The chain is built from TRBV6-1 and TRBJ2-2; maybe TRBD2 (6 bases). The receptor's source is a human donor with aplastic anemia. The CDR3: CASSRGTTNTGELFF. CDR3 bases: TGTGCCAGCAGTCGCGGGACCACGAACACCGGGGAGCTGTTTTTT.